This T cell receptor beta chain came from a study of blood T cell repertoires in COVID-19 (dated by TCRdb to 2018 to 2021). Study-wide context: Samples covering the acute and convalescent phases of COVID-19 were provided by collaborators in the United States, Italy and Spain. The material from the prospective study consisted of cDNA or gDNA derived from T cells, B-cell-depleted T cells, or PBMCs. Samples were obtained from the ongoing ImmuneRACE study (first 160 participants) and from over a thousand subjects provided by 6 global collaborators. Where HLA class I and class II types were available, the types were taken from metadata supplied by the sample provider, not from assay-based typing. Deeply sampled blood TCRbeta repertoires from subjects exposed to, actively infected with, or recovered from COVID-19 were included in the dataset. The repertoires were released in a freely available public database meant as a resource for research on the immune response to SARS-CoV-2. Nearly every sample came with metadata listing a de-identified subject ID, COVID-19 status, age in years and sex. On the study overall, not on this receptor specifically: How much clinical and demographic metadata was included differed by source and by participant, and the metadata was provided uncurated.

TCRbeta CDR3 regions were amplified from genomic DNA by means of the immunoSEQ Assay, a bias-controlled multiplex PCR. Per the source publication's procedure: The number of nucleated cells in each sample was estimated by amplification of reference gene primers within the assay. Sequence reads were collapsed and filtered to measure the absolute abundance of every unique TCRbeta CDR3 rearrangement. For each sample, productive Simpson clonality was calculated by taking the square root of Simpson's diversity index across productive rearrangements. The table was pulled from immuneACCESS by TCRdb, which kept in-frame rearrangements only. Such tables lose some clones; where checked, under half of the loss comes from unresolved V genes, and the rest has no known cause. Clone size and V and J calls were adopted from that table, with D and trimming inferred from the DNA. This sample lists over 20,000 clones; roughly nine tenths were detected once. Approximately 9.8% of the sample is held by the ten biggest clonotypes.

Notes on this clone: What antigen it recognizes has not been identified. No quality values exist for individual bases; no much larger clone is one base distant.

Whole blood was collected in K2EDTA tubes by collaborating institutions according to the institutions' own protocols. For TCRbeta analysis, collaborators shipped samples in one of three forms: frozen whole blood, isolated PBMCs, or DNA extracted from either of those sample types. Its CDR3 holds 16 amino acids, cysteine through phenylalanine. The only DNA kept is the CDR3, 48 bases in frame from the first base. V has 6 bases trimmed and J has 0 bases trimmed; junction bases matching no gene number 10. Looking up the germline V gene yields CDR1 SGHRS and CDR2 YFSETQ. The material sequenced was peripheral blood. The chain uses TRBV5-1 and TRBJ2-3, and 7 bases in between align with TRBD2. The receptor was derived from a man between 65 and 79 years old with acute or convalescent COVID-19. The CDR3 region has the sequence CASNPNRGGSTDTQYF. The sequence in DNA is TGCGCCAGCAACCCTAATCGGGGAGGGAGCACAGATACGCAGTATTTT.